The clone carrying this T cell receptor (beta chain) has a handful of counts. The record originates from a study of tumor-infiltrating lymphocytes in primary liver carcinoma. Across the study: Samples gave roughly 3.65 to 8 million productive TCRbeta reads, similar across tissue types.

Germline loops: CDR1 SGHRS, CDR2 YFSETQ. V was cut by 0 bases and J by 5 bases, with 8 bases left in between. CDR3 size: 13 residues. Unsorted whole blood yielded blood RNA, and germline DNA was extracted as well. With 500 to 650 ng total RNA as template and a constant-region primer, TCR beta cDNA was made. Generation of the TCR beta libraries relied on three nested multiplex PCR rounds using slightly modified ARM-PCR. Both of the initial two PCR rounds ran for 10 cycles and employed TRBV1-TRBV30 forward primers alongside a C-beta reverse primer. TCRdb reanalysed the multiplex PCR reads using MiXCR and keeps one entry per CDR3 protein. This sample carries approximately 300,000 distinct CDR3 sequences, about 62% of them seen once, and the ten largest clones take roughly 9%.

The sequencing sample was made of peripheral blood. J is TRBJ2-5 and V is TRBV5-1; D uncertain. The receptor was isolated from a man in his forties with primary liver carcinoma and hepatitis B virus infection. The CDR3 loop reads CASSLGSSETQYF. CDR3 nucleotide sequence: TGCGCCAGCAGCTTGGGTTCTTCTGAGACCCAGTACTTC.